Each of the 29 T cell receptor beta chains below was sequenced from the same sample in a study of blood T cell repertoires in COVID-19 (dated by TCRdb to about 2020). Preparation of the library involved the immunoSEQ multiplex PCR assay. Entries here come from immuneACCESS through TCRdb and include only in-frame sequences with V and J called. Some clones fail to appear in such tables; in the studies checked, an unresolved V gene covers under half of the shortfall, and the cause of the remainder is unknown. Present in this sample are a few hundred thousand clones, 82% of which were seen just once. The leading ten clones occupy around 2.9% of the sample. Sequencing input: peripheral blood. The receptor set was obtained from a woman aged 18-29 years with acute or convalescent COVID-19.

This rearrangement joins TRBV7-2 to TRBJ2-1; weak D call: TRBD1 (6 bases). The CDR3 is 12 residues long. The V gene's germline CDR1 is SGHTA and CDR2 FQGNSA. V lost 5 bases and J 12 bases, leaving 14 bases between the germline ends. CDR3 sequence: CASSPGHYWQFF. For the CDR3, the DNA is TGTGCCAGCAGCCCGGGACATTACTGGCAGTTCTTC.

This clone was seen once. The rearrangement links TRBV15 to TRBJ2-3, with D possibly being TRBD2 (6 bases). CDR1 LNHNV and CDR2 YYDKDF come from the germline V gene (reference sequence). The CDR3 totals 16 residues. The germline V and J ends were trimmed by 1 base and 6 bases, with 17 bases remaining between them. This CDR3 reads CATSRGALTRGDTQYF. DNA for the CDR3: TGTGCCACCAGCAGAGGGGCCCTGACCCGGGGGGATACGCAGTATTTT.

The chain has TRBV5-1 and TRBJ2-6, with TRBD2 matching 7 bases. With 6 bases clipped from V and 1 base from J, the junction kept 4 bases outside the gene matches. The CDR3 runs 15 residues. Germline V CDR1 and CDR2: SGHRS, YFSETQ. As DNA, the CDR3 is TGCGCCAGCACCCTACTAGCGTCTGGGGCCAACGTCCTGACTTTC. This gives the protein CASTLLASGANVLTF. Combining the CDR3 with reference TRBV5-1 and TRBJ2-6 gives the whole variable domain KAGVTQTPRYLIKTRGQQVTLSCSPISGHRSVSWYQQTPGQGLQFLFEYFSETQRNKGNFPGRFSGRQFSNSRSEMNVSTLELGDSALYLCASTLLASGANVLTFGAGSRLTVL.

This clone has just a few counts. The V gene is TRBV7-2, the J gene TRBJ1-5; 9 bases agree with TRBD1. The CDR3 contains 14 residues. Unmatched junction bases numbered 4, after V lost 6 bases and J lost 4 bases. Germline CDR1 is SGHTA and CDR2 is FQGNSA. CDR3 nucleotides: TGTGCCAGCAGTCTGACAGGGGGGAATCAGCCCCAGCATTTT. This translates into CASSLTGGNQPQHF.

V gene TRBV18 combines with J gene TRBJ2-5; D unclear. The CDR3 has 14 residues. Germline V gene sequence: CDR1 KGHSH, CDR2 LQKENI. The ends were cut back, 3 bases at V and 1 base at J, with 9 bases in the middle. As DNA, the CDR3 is TGTGCCAGCTCACCTCTAGATCCCCAAGAGACCCAGTACTTC. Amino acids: CASSPLDPQETQYF.

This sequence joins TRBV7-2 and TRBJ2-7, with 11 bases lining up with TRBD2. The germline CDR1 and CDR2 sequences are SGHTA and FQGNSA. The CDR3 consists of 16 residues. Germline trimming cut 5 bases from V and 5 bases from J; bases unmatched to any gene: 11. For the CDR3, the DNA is TGTGCCAGCAGCCAGCGGCTAGCGGGAGGCCGAAACGAGCAGTACTTC. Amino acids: CASSQRLAGGRNEQYF.

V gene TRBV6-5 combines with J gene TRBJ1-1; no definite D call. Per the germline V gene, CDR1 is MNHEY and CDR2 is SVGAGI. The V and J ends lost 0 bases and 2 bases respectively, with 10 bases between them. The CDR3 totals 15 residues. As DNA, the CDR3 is TGTGCCAGCAGTTACTCGATAGACTCCAACACTGAAGCTTTCTTT. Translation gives CASSYSIDSNTEAFF.

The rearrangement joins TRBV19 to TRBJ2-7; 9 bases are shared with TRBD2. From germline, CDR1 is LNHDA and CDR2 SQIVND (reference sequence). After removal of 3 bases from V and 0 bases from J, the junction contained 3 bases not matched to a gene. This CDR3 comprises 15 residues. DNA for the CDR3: TGTGCCAGTAGTATTTCGGGACTAGCCTCCTACGAGCAGTACTTC. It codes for CASSISGLASYEQYF.

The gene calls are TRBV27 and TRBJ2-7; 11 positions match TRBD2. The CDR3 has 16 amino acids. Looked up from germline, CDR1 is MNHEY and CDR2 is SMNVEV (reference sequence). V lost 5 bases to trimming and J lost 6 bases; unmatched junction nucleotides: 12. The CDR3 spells CASSRGLADPRREQYF. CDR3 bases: TGTGCCAGCAGTCGGGGACTAGCGGATCCACGGCGCGAGCAGTACTTC.

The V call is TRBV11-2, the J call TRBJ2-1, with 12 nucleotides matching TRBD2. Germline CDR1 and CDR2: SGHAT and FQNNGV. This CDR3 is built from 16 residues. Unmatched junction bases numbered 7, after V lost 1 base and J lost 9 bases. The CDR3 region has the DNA TGTGCCAGCAGCTTAGTCCTAGCGGGAGGGCCGGTTGAGCAGTTCTTC. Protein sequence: CASSLVLAGGPVEQFF.

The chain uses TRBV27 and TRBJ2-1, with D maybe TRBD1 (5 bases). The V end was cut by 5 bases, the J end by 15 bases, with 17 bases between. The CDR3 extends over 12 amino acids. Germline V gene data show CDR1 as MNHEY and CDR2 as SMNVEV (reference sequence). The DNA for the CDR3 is TGTGCCAGCAGTCCCGGACAACCGGATCTGTTCTTC. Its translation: CASSPGQPDLFF.

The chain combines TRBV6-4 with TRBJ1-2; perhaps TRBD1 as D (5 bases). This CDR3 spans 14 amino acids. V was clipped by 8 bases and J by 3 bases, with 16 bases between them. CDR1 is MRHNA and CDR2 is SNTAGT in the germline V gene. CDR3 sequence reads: CASWRQGEDYGYTF. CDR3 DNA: TGTGCCAGCTGGCGGCAGGGTGAAGACTATGGCTACACCTTC.

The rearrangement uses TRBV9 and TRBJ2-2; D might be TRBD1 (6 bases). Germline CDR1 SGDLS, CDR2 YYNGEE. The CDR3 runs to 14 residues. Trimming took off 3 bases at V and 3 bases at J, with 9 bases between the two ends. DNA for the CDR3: TGTGCCAGCAGCGCCGGACAGCACACCGGGGAGCTGTTTTTT. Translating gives CASSAGQHTGELFF.

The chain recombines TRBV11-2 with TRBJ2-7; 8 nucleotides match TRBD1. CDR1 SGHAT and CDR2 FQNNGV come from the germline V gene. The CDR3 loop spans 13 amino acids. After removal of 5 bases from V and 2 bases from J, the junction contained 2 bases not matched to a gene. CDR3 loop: CASSQGQAYEQYF. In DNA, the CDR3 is TGTGCCAGCAGCCAGGGACAGGCCTACGAGCAGTACTTC.

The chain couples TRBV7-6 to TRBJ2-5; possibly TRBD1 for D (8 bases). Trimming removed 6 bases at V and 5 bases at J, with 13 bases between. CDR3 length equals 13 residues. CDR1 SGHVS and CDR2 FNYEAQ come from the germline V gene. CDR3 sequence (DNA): TGTGCCAGCAGGGACAGGGAGGGCGAGACCCAGTACTTC. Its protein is CASRDREGETQYF.

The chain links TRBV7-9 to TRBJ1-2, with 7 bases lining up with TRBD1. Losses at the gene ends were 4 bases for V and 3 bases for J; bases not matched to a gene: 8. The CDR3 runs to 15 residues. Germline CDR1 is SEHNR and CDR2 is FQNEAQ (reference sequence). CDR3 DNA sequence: TGTGCCAGCAGCTCGACGACAGGGCGGGACTATGGCTACACCTTC. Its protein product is CASSSTTGRDYGYTF.

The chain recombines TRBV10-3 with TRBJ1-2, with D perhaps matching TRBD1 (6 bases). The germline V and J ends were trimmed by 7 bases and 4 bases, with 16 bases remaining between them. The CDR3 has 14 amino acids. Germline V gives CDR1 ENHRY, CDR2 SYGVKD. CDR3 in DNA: TGTGCCATCACGGCCCTGGGAGGGGGCTATGGCTACACCTTC. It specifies CAITALGGGYGYTF.

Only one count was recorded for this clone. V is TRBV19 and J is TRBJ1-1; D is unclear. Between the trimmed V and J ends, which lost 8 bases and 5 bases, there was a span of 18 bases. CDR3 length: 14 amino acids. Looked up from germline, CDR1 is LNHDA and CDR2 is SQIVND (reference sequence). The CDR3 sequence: CASRNLRELTEAFF. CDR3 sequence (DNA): TGTGCCAGTCGTAATTTGCGGGAATTGACTGAAGCTTTCTTT.

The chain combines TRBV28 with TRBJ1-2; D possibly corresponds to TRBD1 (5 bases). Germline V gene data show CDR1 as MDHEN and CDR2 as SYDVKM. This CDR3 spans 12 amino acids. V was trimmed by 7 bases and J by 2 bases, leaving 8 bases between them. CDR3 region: CASTDRNYGYTF. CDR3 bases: TGTGCCAGCACTGACAGAAACTATGGCTACACCTTC.

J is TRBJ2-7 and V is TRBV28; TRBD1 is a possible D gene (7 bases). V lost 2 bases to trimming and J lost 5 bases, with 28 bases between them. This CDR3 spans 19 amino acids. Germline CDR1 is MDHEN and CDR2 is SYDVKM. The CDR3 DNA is TGTGCCAGCAGTTTACCCTTCCTCCCCGGGCAGGGGGGATTGGACGAGCAGTACTTC. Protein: CASSLPFLPGQGGLDEQYF.

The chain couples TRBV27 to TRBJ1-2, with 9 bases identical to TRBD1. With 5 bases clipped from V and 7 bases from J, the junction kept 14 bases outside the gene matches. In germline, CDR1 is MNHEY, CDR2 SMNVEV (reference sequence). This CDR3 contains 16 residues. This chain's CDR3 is CASSPNPTGGVIGYTF. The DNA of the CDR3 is TGTGCCAGCAGTCCCAATCCTACAGGGGGCGTAATTGGCTACACCTTC.

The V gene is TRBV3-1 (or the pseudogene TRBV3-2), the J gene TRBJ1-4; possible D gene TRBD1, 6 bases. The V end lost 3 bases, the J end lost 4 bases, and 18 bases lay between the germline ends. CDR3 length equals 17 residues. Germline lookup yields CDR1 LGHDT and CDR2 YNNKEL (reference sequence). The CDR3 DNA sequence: TGTGCCAGCAGCCAGGGAATCTTTGGGGGCTTTAATGAAAAACTGTTTTTT. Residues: CASSQGIFGGFNEKLFF.

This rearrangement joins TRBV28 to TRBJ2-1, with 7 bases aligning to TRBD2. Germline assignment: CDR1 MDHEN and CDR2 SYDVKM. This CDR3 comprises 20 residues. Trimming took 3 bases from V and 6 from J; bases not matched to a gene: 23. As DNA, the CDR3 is TGTGCCAGCAGTTTCCCCGAGGTTGGGGGGGACGCGGCTTTGGGCAATGAGCAGTTCTTC. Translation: CASSFPEVGGDAALGNEQFF.

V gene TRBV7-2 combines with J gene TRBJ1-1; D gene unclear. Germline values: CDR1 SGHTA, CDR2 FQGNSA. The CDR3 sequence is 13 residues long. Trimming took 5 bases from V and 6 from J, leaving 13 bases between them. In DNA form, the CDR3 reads TGTGCCAGCAGCCCCTATAATGCCCCTGAAGCTTTCTTT. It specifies CASSPYNAPEAFF.

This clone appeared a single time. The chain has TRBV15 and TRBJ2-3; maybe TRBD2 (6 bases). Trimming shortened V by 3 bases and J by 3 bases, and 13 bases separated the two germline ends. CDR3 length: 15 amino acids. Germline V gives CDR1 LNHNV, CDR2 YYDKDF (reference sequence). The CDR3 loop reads CATSSGTSGTDTQYF. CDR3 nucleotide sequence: TGTGCCACCAGCAGCGGGACCAGCGGGACAGATACGCAGTATTTT.

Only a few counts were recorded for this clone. The CDR3 here is CASSFPYGYEQYF. The DNA for the CDR3 is TGTGCCAGCAGCTTTCCTTACGGCTACGAGCAGTACTTC. V gene TRBV7-2 combines with J gene TRBJ2-7; D gene ambiguous. This CDR3 region has 13 residues. Trimming removed 3 bases at V and 3 bases at J, with 9 bases between. Germline V gene lookup returns CDR1 SGHTA and CDR2 FQGNSA.

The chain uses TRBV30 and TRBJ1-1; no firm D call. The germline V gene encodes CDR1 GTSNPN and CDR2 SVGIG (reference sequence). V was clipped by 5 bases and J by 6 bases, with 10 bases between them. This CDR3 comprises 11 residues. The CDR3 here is CAWGVRAEAFF. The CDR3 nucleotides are TGTGCCTGGGGAGTGCGGGCTGAAGCTTTCTTT.

CDR3 protein: CASSRGAIAGVIQETQYF. CDR3 DNA sequence: TGTGCCAGTAGTAGAGGGGCAATAGCGGGAGTGATACAAGAGACCCAGTACTTC. The genes are TRBV19 and TRBJ2-5, with 9 positions matching TRBD2. CDR3 size: 18 residues. Germline trimming cut 4 bases from V and 2 bases from J; bases unmatched to any gene: 14. From germline, CDR1 is LNHDA and CDR2 SQIVND (reference sequence).

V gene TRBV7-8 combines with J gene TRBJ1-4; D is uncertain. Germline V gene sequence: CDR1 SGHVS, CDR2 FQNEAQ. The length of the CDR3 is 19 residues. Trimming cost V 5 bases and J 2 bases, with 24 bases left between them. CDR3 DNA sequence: TGTGCCAGCAGCCGGAAGATCCTTCTCAGGCATCCCACTAATGAAAAACTGTTTTTT. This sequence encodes CASSRKILLRHPTNEKLFF.